This T cell receptor (beta chain) is drawn from a study of cytomegalovirus exposure and HLA in healthy donors. Germline assignment: CDR1 MDHEN and CDR2 SYDVKM. V lost 11 bases, J lost 7 bases, and 12 bases stayed unmatched. This CDR3 is built from 15 residues. General study findings and limits: Exclusion as indistinguishable affected some V segments, including TRBV6-2 and TRBV6-3. TCR beta chains numbering 164 were designated cytomegalovirus-associated. Reported findings show TCR beta sequences accurately forecast HLA-A and HLA-B alleles in most subjects.

Primers included in the PCR were 60 Vbeta and 13 Jbeta primers. The table came from immunoSEQ multiplex PCR; TCRdb's copy has only in-frame clones and leaves some out. The sample contains 150,000 or so clones, roughly 85% of which appear only once. On this clone: Its specificity is unknown.

Source material: PBMCs. The origin of this receptor is a woman aged 18 to 35 in good health and CMV-seronegative. The gene calls are TRBV28 and TRBJ1-6; TRBD1 aligns across 9 bases. In DNA, the CDR3 is TGTGCCTGTTTGGACAGGGGCTCGAGAAATTCACCCCTCCACTTT. Translated: CACLDRGSRNSPLHF.